These T cell receptor beta chains were read from a single sample in a study of control samples from healthy donors and cancer patients. Sequenced by immunoSEQ multiplex PCR; TCRdb stores in-frame clones only, minus some. The sample lists approximately 150,000 clones; approximately 90% were seen once. The sample consisted of blood. These receptors all stem from a woman in her 30s in good health. The CDR3 runs from the conserved cysteine through the conserved F or W. Each record gives: V gene, clone size, D gene, J gene, CDR3 DNA, CDR3 protein. D genes are given only for firm matches. Expanded clones are given a class, and other clones once, few, many or no size at all.

>TRBV29-1|-|-|TRBJ2-7
TGCAGCGTTCGAACGGTAAGCTCCTACGAGCAGTACTTC
CSVRTVSSYEQYF
>TRBV11-2|-|TRBD2|TRBJ2-5
TGTGCCAGCAGCTTAGAACTAGCGGGAAGTTTAGAGACCCAGTACTTC
CASSLELAGSLETQYF
>TRBV28|-|TRBD2|TRBJ2-1
TGTGCCAGCAGTAAGGGACTAGCTAGGGCCTACAATGAGCAGTTCTTC
CASSKGLARAYNEQFF
>TRBV19|few|TRBD2|TRBJ2-4
TGTGCCAGTAATAGCGGGACTCATTTAGCCAAAAACATTCAGTACTTC
CASNSGTHLAKNIQYF
>TRBV21-1|-|-|TRBJ2-2
TGTGCCAGCAGCCCCCGCAGACAGGGGGGAGTCGGAGTTAACACCGGGGAGCTGTTTTTT
CASSPRRQGGVGVNTGELFF
>TRBV7-9|-|TRBD1|TRBJ2-5
TGTGCCAGCAGCTTAGATGACAGGGCGTGGGAGACCCAGTACTTC
CASSLDDRAWETQYF
>TRBV12-3/TRBV12-4|-|TRBD1|TRBJ2-7
TGTGCCAGCAGCCGGGGACAGGGAAGGGAGTACTTC
CASSRGQGREYF
>TRBV7-9|-|-|TRBJ1-5
TGTGCCAGCAGCTTACCGACGGAGGCGCCCCAGCATTTT
CASSLPTEAPQHF
>TRBV28|-|-|TRBJ2-7
TGTGCCAGCAGTTTAGAGGACAGTCAGTACTTC
CASSLEDSQYF
>TRBV9|-|TRBD1|TRBJ2-3
TGTGCCAGCAGCGTAGGCTCAACAGGGGGTGGAGATACGCAGTATTTT
CASSVGSTGGGDTQYF
>TRBV3-1/TRBV3-2|-|TRBD2|TRBJ2-3
TGTGCCAGCAGCCAGATACTAGCGGGAGGGTCCGATACGCAGTATTTT
CASSQILAGGSDTQYF
>TRBV11-2|once|-|TRBJ2-5
TGTGCCAGCAGCCCCCTATTACGCGGGGAGACCCAGTACTTC
CASSPLLRGETQYF
>TRBV18|-|-|TRBJ1-5
TGTGCCAGCTCACCATCTCAGGTCTCGGGTCAGCCCCAGCATTTT
CASSPSQVSGQPQHF
>TRBV24-1|-|TRBD2|TRBJ2-1
TGTGCCACCCTTTCCTCAGGGACTAGCAAGAATGAGCAGTTCTTC
CATLSSGTSKNEQFF
>TRBV7-8|-|TRBD1|TRBJ2-7
TGTGCCAGCAGCTCCTACCGGGACAGGGCATACGAGCAGTACTTC
CASSSYRDRAYEQYF
>TRBV28|-|-|TRBJ1-2
TGTGCCAGCAGTTCCCCTGGACAGACCCACTATGGCTACACCTTC
CASSSPGQTHYGYTF
>TRBV5-1|-|TRBD2|TRBJ2-1
TGCGCCAGCAGCTTGGGACTAGCGGACAATGAGCAGTTCTTC
CASSLGLADNEQFF
>TRBV7-9|-|-|TRBJ2-5
TGTGCCAGCAGCTTAGCCGCAGCCCAGACCCAGTACTTC
CASSLAAAQTQYF
>TRBV2|-|TRBD1|TRBJ1-4
TGTGCCAGCAGTCCATCCGGGACAGAGAATGAAAAACTGTTTTTT
CASSPSGTENEKLFF
>TRBV14|-|-|TRBJ2-5
TGTGCCAGCAAAGGAGGCGGGTTCCAAGAGACCCAGTACTTC
CASKGGGFQETQYF
>TRBV5-4|-|-|TRBJ1-5
TGTGCCAGCAGCCCGCACCCGCCTAGCAATCAGCCCCAGCATTTT
CASSPHPPSNQPQHF
>TRBV3-1/TRBV3-2|-|TRBD1|TRBJ1-4
TGTGCCAGCAGCCAGCGGACAGGGCCGGGAAAACTGTTTTTT
CASSQRTGPGKLFF
>TRBV27|-|TRBD1|TRBJ1-2
TGTGCCAGCAGTCCCCTGGGCTCGACAGGGGGCGCGGCCGACTATGGCTACACCTTC
CASSPLGSTGGAADYGYTF
>TRBV15|-|-|TRBJ2-3
TGTGCCACCAGCAGAGATGGACCCACAGATACGCAGTATTTT
CATSRDGPTDTQYF
>TRBV7-9|-|TRBD2|TRBJ2-1
TGTGCCAGCAGCTTAGCGGAGACTAGCGGGAGCAATGAGCAGTTCTTC
CASSLAETSGSNEQFF
>TRBV7-4|-|TRBD1|TRBJ1-2
TGTGCCAGCAGCTTATATTGGACGACAGGGGCTTATGTCTATGGCTACACCTTC
CASSLYWTTGAYVYGYTF
>TRBV6-2/TRBV6-3|-|-|TRBJ2-2
TGTGCCAGCAGTTCCCAACGCGGTTATAACACCGGGGAGCTGTTTTTT
CASSSQRGYNTGELFF
>TRBV11-2|-|-|TRBJ1-2
TGTGCCAGCAGCGCTCAGGACAGACCTAACTATGGCTACACCTTC
CASSAQDRPNYGYTF
>TRBV28|-|TRBD1|TRBJ2-2
TGTGCCAGCACCAAAAACCGGGACAGGGAAAACACCGGGGAGCTGTTTTTT
CASTKNRDRENTGELFF
>TRBV28|-|-|TRBJ2-7
TGTGCCACCCAGTCCCCTGCAGGGACCACCTACGAGCAGTACTTC
CATQSPAGTTYEQYF
>TRBV28|-|TRBD2|TRBJ2-3
TGTGCCAGCACCTCGGGAGGGATAGCGGGAGGGCCCACAGATACGCAGTATTTT
CASTSGGIAGGPTDTQYF
>TRBV7-3|-|-|TRBJ2-6
TGTGCCAGCAGCTCCCACGGAGGGCGAAGCTCTGGGGCCAACGTCCTGACTTTC
CASSSHGGRSSGANVLTF
>TRBV10-3|-|-|TRBJ2-7
TGTGCCATCAGTGACTACTACGAGCAGTACTTC
CAISDYYEQYF
>TRBV11-2|-|TRBD2|TRBJ2-7
TGTGCCAGCAGACCTAGCGGTAGCTCCTACGAGCAGTACTTC
CASRPSGSSYEQYF
>TRBV6-5|-|-|TRBJ2-7
TGTGCCAGCAGTTACGCAGGGGAGGACGAGCAGTACTTC
CASSYAGEDEQYF
>TRBV12-5|-|-|TRBJ1-2
TGTGCTAGTGGTTTGGTACCCTGGACACCCGAGTGGTACACCTTC
CASGLVPWTPEWYTF
>TRBV28|-|TRBD1|TRBJ1-5
TGTGCCAGCACCCCGGAGCGACAGGGGAGTCAGCCCCAGCATTTT
CASTPERQGSQPQHF
>TRBV11-2|-|-|TRBJ2-5
TGTGCCAGCAGCCTAACAGGGTTGGAGACCCAGTACTTC
CASSLTGLETQYF
>TRBV3-1/TRBV3-2|-|-|TRBJ1-3
TGTGCCAGCAGCCAAGAAGGCAGAAGGGCCTCTGGAAACACCATATATTTT
CASSQEGRRASGNTIYF
>TRBV6-1|-|-|TRBJ1-2
TGTGCCAGCAGTGAAGGGACAGATTATAAGGGCTACACCTTC
CASSEGTDYKGYTF
>TRBV6-5|-|-|TRBJ1-2
TGTGCCACTTCGGGGCGGTTATATGGCTACACCTTC
CATSGRLYGYTF
>TRBV14|-|TRBD2|TRBJ2-7
TGTGCCAGCAGCCAGGCCGGGACTATCTCCTACGAGCAGTACTTC
CASSQAGTISYEQYF